Listed below are T cell receptor beta chains from one sample, sequenced in a study of blood T cell repertoires in COVID-19. Sequenced by immunoSEQ multiplex PCR; TCRdb stores in-frame clones only, minus some. The sample has 200,000 to 250,000 clones; about 87% are singletons. Material for sequencing was peripheral blood. These receptors were obtained from a man younger than 45 with COVID-19, enrolled during active disease. Each CDR3 is given with its conserved first and last residue. The order of the fields is J gene, V gene, clone size, CDR3 length, D gene, CDR3 protein, CDR3 DNA. The D gene is left open where the match is weak. Some rows mark clone size as missing; the rest say once, few, many or name a class of expanded clone.

j_gene: TRBJ2-7
v_gene: TRBV7-2
abundance: NA
len: 16
d_gene: TRBD1
CDR3aa: CASSLFRARGSYEQYF
CDR3nt: TGTGCCAGCAGCTTATTCAGGGCCAGGGGGTCCTACGAGCAGTACTTC

j_gene: TRBJ2-1
v_gene: TRBV5-4
abundance: NA
len: 14
d_gene: TRBD2
CDR3aa: CASSRPGGGNEQFF
CDR3nt: TGTGCCAGCAGCCGACCCGGGGGGGGCAATGAGCAGTTCTTC

j_gene: TRBJ2-2
v_gene: TRBV7-3
abundance: NA
len: 14
d_gene: NA
CDR3aa: CASSWNRNTGELFF
CDR3nt: TGTGCCAGCAGTTGGAACAGGAACACCGGGGAGCTGTTTTTT

j_gene: TRBJ2-3
v_gene: TRBV4-1
abundance: NA
len: 17
d_gene: TRBD2
CDR3aa: CASSQEGRGARSGTQYF
CDR3nt: TGCGCCAGCAGCCAAGAAGGGCGGGGGGCTCGGTCGGGTACGCAGTATTTT

j_gene: TRBJ2-3
v_gene: TRBV9
abundance: NA
len: 16
d_gene: TRBD2
CDR3aa: CASSVGELAGADTQYF
CDR3nt: TGTGCCAGCAGCGTAGGCGAGCTAGCGGGTGCCGATACGCAGTATTTT

j_gene: TRBJ1-5
v_gene: TRBV19
abundance: NA
len: 13
d_gene: NA
CDR3aa: CASTMAGTQPQHF
CDR3nt: TGTGCCAGTACCATGGCGGGGACCCAGCCCCAGCATTTT

j_gene: TRBJ1-2
v_gene: TRBV4-3
abundance: NA
len: 15
d_gene: NA
CDR3aa: CASSQGRSAAYGYTF
CDR3nt: TGCGCCAGCAGCCAAGGTCGAAGCGCGGCCTATGGCTACACCTTC

j_gene: TRBJ1-4
v_gene: TRBV5-1
abundance: NA
len: 16
d_gene: TRBD1
CDR3aa: CASSTGGTGGNEKLFF
CDR3nt: TGCGCCAGCAGCACCGGAGGGACAGGGGGCAATGAAAAACTGTTTTTT

j_gene: TRBJ2-3
v_gene: TRBV2
abundance: NA
len: 14
d_gene: TRBD1
CDR3aa: CASSVGGYGDTQYF
CDR3nt: TGTGCCAGCAGTGTAGGGGGCTATGGAGATACGCAGTATTTT

j_gene: TRBJ2-6
v_gene: TRBV28
abundance: NA
len: 15
d_gene: NA
CDR3aa: CASSFIVSGANVLTF
CDR3nt: TGTGCCAGCAGTTTTATAGTCTCGGGGGCCAACGTCCTGACTTTC

j_gene: TRBJ1-1
v_gene: TRBV7-3
abundance: NA
len: 15
d_gene: NA
CDR3aa: CASSSWTALNTEAFF
CDR3nt: TGTGCCAGCAGCTCCTGGACTGCTCTGAACACTGAAGCTTTCTTT

j_gene: TRBJ2-2
v_gene: TRBV10-3
abundance: once
len: 12
d_gene: NA
CDR3aa: CAISEGARELFF
CDR3nt: TGTGCCATCAGTGAGGGGGCCCGGGAGCTGTTTTTT

j_gene: TRBJ1-6
v_gene: TRBV28
abundance: NA
len: 16
d_gene: TRBD1
CDR3aa: CASSTEMGQPDSPLHF
CDR3nt: TGTGCCAGCAGTACCGAAATGGGACAGCCTGATTCACCCCTCCACTTT

j_gene: TRBJ2-7
v_gene: TRBV7-3
abundance: NA
len: 15
d_gene: TRBD2
CDR3aa: CASSPGGAGGGEQYF
CDR3nt: TGTGCCAGCAGCCCAGGGGGAGCGGGAGGGGGTGAGCAGTACTTC

j_gene: TRBJ1-1
v_gene: TRBV29-1
abundance: few
len: 13
d_gene: TRBD1
CDR3aa: CSEKQGRNTEAFF
CDR3nt: TGCAGCGAAAAACAGGGGCGCAACACTGAAGCTTTCTTT

j_gene: TRBJ1-6
v_gene: TRBV6-2/TRBV6-3
abundance: NA
len: 14
d_gene: NA
CDR3aa: CASSYPYWGSPLHF
CDR3nt: TGTGCCAGCAGTTACCCATACTGGGGCTCACCCCTCCACTTT

j_gene: TRBJ1-2
v_gene: TRBV9
abundance: NA
len: 14
d_gene: NA
CDR3aa: CASSAGDLNYGYTF
CDR3nt: TGTGCCAGCAGCGCGGGGGATCTGAACTATGGCTACACCTTC

j_gene: TRBJ2-3
v_gene: TRBV25-1
abundance: NA
len: 14
d_gene: NA
CDR3aa: CASQQGGSTDTQYF
CDR3nt: TGTGCCAGCCAACAGGGGGGGAGCACAGATACGCAGTATTTT

j_gene: TRBJ1-2
v_gene: TRBV4-3
abundance: many
len: 15
d_gene: NA
CDR3aa: CASSQDIKESYGYTF
CDR3nt: TGCGCCAGCAGCCAAGACATCAAGGAGAGCTATGGCTACACCTTC

j_gene: TRBJ2-7
v_gene: TRBV18
abundance: NA
len: 12
d_gene: NA
CDR3aa: CASSPQRDEQYF
CDR3nt: TGTGCCAGCTCACCACAGAGGGACGAGCAGTACTTC

j_gene: TRBJ1-1
v_gene: TRBV19
abundance: few
len: 14
d_gene: NA
CDR3aa: CASSISTMNTEAFF
CDR3nt: TGTGCCAGTAGTATAAGCACCATGAACACTGAAGCTTTCTTT

j_gene: TRBJ1-2
v_gene: TRBV2
abundance: NA
len: 12
d_gene: TRBD1
CDR3aa: CASSVGGGGYTF
CDR3nt: TGTGCCAGCAGTGTAGGAGGGGGCGGCTACACCTTC

j_gene: TRBJ2-3
v_gene: TRBV9
abundance: NA
len: 22
d_gene: TRBD2
CDR3aa: CASSVAPYTVRASGGAGDTQYF
CDR3nt: TGTGCCAGCAGCGTAGCTCCCTATACGGTCAGGGCTAGCGGGGGGGCCGGAGATACGCAGTATTTT

j_gene: TRBJ1-1
v_gene: TRBV6-1
abundance: NA
len: 16
d_gene: NA
CDR3aa: CASSARRVGPNTEAFF
CDR3nt: TGTGCCAGCAGTGCCCGGAGGGTGGGGCCGAACACTGAAGCTTTCTTT

j_gene: TRBJ2-7
v_gene: TRBV27
abundance: NA
len: 15
d_gene: TRBD1
CDR3aa: CASSLRGGAAYEQYF
CDR3nt: TGTGCCAGCAGTTTGCGAGGGGGCGCCGCCTACGAGCAGTACTTC

j_gene: TRBJ2-1
v_gene: TRBV6-5
abundance: once
len: 16
d_gene: TRBD2
CDR3aa: CASSSGLERGGNEQFF
CDR3nt: TGTGCCAGCAGTTCCGGACTGGAGCGGGGTGGCAATGAGCAGTTCTTC

j_gene: TRBJ2-2
v_gene: TRBV6-5
abundance: NA
len: 15
d_gene: NA
CDR3aa: CASRVGGARAGELFF
CDR3nt: TGTGCCAGCCGGGTGGGAGGAGCGAGGGCCGGGGAGCTGTTTTTT

j_gene: TRBJ2-7
v_gene: TRBV28
abundance: NA
len: 15
d_gene: TRBD2
CDR3aa: CASSPPSGSSYEQYF
CDR3nt: TGTGCCAGCAGTCCCCCTAGCGGGAGCTCCTACGAGCAGTACTTC

j_gene: TRBJ2-5
v_gene: TRBV9
abundance: NA
len: 14
d_gene: NA
CDR3aa: CASSPNLGPETQYF
CDR3nt: TGTGCCAGCAGCCCCAATTTGGGGCCAGAGACCCAGTACTTC

j_gene: TRBJ2-7
v_gene: TRBV19
abundance: NA
len: 14
d_gene: NA
CDR3aa: CASSITSNYYEQYF
CDR3nt: TGTGCCAGTAGTATAACCTCGAACTACTACGAGCAGTACTTC

j_gene: TRBJ2-1
v_gene: TRBV19
abundance: NA
len: 15
d_gene: TRBD2
CDR3aa: CASSIVLAGINEQFF
CDR3nt: TGTGCCAGTAGTATAGTTCTAGCGGGAATAAATGAGCAGTTCTTC

j_gene: TRBJ2-2
v_gene: TRBV24-1
abundance: NA
len: 13
d_gene: NA
CDR3aa: CATSRTGTGELFF
CDR3nt: TGTGCCACCAGTAGGACGGGGACCGGGGAGCTGTTTTTT

j_gene: TRBJ2-7
v_gene: TRBV2
abundance: NA
len: 16
d_gene: NA
CDR3aa: CASSPQLTRSSYEQYF
CDR3nt: TGTGCCAGCAGTCCCCAGTTGACTAGAAGCTCCTACGAGCAGTACTTC

j_gene: TRBJ1-5
v_gene: TRBV27
abundance: NA
len: 13
d_gene: NA
CDR3aa: CASSPGLNQPQHF
CDR3nt: TGTGCCAGCAGTCCAGGTCTCAATCAGCCCCAGCATTTT

j_gene: TRBJ2-1
v_gene: TRBV7-3
abundance: NA
len: 13
d_gene: NA
CDR3aa: CASSPTTDHEQFF
CDR3nt: TGTGCCAGCAGCCCCACGACAGACCATGAGCAGTTCTTC

j_gene: TRBJ1-1
v_gene: TRBV7-2
abundance: NA
len: 15
d_gene: NA
CDR3aa: CASSLELLGGSGAFF
CDR3nt: TGTGCCAGCAGCTTAGAATTATTAGGAGGGAGTGGAGCTTTCTTT

j_gene: TRBJ2-1
v_gene: TRBV19
abundance: NA
len: 17
d_gene: TRBD2
CDR3aa: CASSLRHRDYHHNEQFF
CDR3nt: TGTGCCAGTAGTCTACGGCACCGGGACTACCACCACAATGAGCAGTTCTTC

j_gene: TRBJ1-4
v_gene: TRBV18
abundance: NA
len: 12
d_gene: NA
CDR3aa: CASSPGGEKLFF
CDR3nt: TGTGCCAGCTCACCGGGAGGTGAAAAACTGTTTTTT

j_gene: TRBJ1-1
v_gene: TRBV18
abundance: NA
len: 11
d_gene: NA
CDR3aa: CASSEGYEAFF
CDR3nt: TGTGCCAGCTCAGAGGGATATGAAGCTTTCTTT

j_gene: TRBJ2-7
v_gene: TRBV11-2
abundance: NA
len: 18
d_gene: NA
CDR3aa: CASSPGAPGGSGTYEQYF
CDR3nt: TGTGCCAGCAGTCCCGGGGCCCCTGGGGGTTCGGGGACTTACGAGCAGTACTTC

j_gene: TRBJ2-7
v_gene: TRBV3-1/TRBV3-2
abundance: NA
len: 13
d_gene: NA
CDR3aa: CASSLLGGDEQYF
CDR3nt: TGTGCCAGCAGCCTCCTAGGGGGTGACGAGCAGTACTTC

j_gene: TRBJ1-1
v_gene: TRBV7-2
abundance: few
len: 14
d_gene: NA
CDR3aa: CASSLLGARTEAFF
CDR3nt: TGTGCCAGCAGCTTGTTGGGGGCGCGTACTGAAGCTTTCTTT

j_gene: TRBJ1-1
v_gene: TRBV10-3
abundance: NA
len: 15
d_gene: NA
CDR3aa: CAISNKRTVNTEAFF
CDR3nt: TGTGCCATCAGTAATAAAAGGACAGTAAACACTGAAGCTTTCTTT

j_gene: TRBJ1-4
v_gene: TRBV6-5
abundance: few
len: 15
d_gene: TRBD1
CDR3aa: CASLAGQGRGEKLFF
CDR3nt: TGTGCCAGCCTCGCAGGACAGGGACGGGGGGAAAAACTGTTTTTT